One TCR beta chain is described in this entry. Trimming took 6 bases from V and 3 from J, leaving 14 bases between them. The germline gives CDR1 SNHLY, CDR2 FYNNEI. The CDR3 covers 14 residues. The sample belongs to a study of blood T cell repertoires in COVID-19. On the study more broadly: COVID-19 samples, acute and convalescent, were from the United States, Italy and Spain.

As processed by the authors: Reference gene primer amplification yielded estimated nucleated cell counts. Profiling relied on immunoSEQ multiplex PCR, and the TCRdb table lists in-frame clones only, not all of them. V, J and clone size derive from that table, while D and trimming were established from the DNA sequence. The sample shows 95,000 to 110,000 clones, just under 85% of them seen only once. The rearrangement links TRBV2 to TRBJ1-1, with D hard to call. Sequenced material: peripheral blood. The sequence derives from a woman older than 75 with active or convalescent COVID-19. The CDR3 sequence: CASRVGLGDTEAFF. The CDR3 DNA reads TGTGCCAGCAGGGTAGGGCTGGGAGACACTGAAGCTTTCTTT.